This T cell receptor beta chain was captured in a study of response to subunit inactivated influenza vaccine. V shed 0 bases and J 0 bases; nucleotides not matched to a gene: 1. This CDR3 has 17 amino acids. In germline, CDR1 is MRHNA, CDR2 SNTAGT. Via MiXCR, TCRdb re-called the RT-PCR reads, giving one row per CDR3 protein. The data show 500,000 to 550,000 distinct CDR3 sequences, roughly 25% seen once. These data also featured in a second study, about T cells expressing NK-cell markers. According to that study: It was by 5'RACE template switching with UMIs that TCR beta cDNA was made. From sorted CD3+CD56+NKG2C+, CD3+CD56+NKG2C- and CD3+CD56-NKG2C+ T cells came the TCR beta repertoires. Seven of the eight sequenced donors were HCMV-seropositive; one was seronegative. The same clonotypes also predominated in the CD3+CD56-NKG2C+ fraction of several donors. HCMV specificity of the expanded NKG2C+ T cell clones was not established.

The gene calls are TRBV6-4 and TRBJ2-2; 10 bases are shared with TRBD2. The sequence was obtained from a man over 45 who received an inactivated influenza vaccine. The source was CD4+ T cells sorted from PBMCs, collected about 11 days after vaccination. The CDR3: CASSDSTSGTNTGELFF. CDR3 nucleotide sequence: TGTGCCAGCAGTGACTCAACTAGCGGGACGAACACCGGGGAGCTGTTTTTT.